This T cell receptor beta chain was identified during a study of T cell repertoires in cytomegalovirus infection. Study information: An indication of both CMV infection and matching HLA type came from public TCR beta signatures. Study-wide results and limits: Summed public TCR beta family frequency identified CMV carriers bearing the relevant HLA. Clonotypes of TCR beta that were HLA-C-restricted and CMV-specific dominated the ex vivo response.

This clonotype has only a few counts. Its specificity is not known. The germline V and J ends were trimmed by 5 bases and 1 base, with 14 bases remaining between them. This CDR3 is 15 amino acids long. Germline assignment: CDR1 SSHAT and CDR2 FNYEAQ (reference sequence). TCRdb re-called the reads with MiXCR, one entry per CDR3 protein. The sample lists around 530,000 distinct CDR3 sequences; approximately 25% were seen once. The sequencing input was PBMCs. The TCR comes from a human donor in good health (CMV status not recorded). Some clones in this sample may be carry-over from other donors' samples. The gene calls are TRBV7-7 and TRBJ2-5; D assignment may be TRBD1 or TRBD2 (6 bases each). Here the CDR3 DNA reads TGTGCCAGCAGCAAAGGGGGGACACGCCAAGAGACCCAGTACTTC. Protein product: CASSKGGTRQETQYF.